This T cell receptor (beta chain) came from a study of CD8+ T cells in alopecia areata. Sequencing used cDNA as its template, made by extracting RNA and reverse transcribing it. Generated by immunoSEQ multiplex PCR, the TCRdb table keeps only in-frame clones and is missing some. Of 100,000 to 150,000 clones listed, 47% are singletons. Study findings and constraints: Lesional scalp displayed greater clonality than normal scalp, most notably in alopecia totalis/universalis. Resident alphabeta T-cell populations of normal skin are likewise subject to sequencing in scalp samples.

The CDR3 loop spans 10 amino acids. CDR1 is SQVTM and CDR2 is ANQGSEA in the germline V gene. Trimming took off 7 bases at V and 3 bases at J, with 6 bases between the two ends. In regard to this clone: Its antigen is undetermined.

The sample comprised NKG2D-low CD8+ T cells sorted from blood. The TCR comes from a human donor with alopecia areata. The rearrangement uses TRBV29-1 and TRBJ1-2; D is possibly TRBD1 (5 bases). CDR3: CSARDYGYTF. As DNA, the CDR3 is TGCAGCGCCAGGGACTATGGCTACACCTTC.